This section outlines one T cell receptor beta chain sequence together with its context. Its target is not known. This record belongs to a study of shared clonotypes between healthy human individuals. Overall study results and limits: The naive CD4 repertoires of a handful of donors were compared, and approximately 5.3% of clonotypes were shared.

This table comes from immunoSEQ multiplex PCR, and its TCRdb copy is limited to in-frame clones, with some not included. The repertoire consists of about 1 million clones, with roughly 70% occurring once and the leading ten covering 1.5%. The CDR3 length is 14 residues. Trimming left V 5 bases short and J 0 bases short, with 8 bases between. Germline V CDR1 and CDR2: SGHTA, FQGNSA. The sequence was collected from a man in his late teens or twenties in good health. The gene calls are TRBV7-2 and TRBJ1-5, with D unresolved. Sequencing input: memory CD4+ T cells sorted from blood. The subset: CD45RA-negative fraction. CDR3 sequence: CASSQQHSNQPQHF. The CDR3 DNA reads TGTGCCAGCAGCCAACAACATAGCAATCAGCCCCAGCATTTT.